A selection of T cell receptor beta chains follows, all from one sample in a study of blood T cell repertoires in COVID-19. TCRdb's table, derived via immunoSEQ multiplex PCR, lists solely in-frame clones and lacks some. This sample carries approximately 130,000 clones, more than 70% of them seen once, and the ten largest clones take around 4.7%. The sample comprised peripheral blood. These receptors were obtained from a human donor in a cohort sampled during active COVID-19. The CDR3 runs from the conserved cysteine through the conserved F or W. A D gene is named only where the DNA matches it firmly. For some rows the clone size is stated as once, few or many, or as a class when expanded; others skip it.

>TRBJ1-5|NA|NA|TRBV3-1/TRBV3-2
CASSQGGDQPQHF
TGTGCCAGCAGCCAGGGAGGAGACCAGCCCCAGCATTTT
>TRBJ2-5|TRBD2|NA|TRBV3-1/TRBV3-2
CAILKTSGPLGETQYF
TGTGCCATACTTAAGACTAGCGGGCCCCTGGGAGAGACCCAGTACTTC
>TRBJ2-1|TRBD1|NA|TRBV6-5
CASSETGAANNEQFF
TGTGCCAGCAGCGAGACAGGGGCGGCGAACAATGAGCAGTTCTTC
>TRBJ2-5|NA|NA|TRBV28
CASSPRQDDGRFQETQYF
TGTGCCAGCAGTCCCCGACAGGATGATGGCCGGTTCCAAGAGACCCAGTACTTC
>TRBJ2-1|TRBD2|once|TRBV24-1
CATSDQLAGNPDYNEQFF
TGTGCCACCAGTGACCAGCTAGCGGGAAATCCGGACTACAATGAGCAGTTCTTC
>TRBJ2-1|TRBD1|NA|TRBV4-3
CASSQGGTATYNEQFF
TGCGCCAGCAGCCAAGGGGGGACAGCGACCTACAATGAGCAGTTCTTC
>TRBJ1-1|NA|once|TRBV5-5
CASSFGIGLEAFF
TGTGCCAGCAGCTTCGGTATCGGTCTTGAAGCTTTCTTT
>TRBJ2-1|TRBD2|NA|TRBV7-2
CASSSGTRALNEQFF
TGTGCCAGCAGCTCCGGGACTAGGGCGCTCAATGAGCAGTTCTTC
>TRBJ1-3|TRBD1|NA|TRBV29-1
CSVEVGQGSGNTIYF
TGCAGCGTTGAAGTCGGACAGGGCTCTGGAAACACCATATATTTT
>TRBJ1-4|TRBD1|NA|TRBV7-9
CASSLGRTGANEKLFF
TGTGCCAGCAGCTTAGGGCGGACAGGAGCGAATGAAAAACTGTTTTTT
>TRBJ2-7|NA|NA|TRBV9
CASSPDPRGLRNEQYF
TGTGCCAGCAGCCCCGACCCCAGAGGGCTCCGGAACGAGCAGTACTTC
>TRBJ2-1|NA|NA|TRBV7-2
CASSLVGPEGRSSYNEQFF
TGTGCCAGCAGCTTAGTGGGCCCCGAGGGGAGGAGCTCCTACAATGAGCAGTTCTTC
>TRBJ2-1|NA|NA|TRBV2
CASRVSPGSSYNEQFF
TGTGCCAGCAGAGTTTCCCCGGGGAGCTCCTACAATGAGCAGTTCTTC
>TRBJ2-1|TRBD2|NA|TRBV7-8
CASSRGVAGSNEQFF
TGTGCCAGCAGCCGAGGGGTAGCGGGGAGCAATGAGCAGTTCTTC
>TRBJ2-7|NA|once|TRBV6-6
CASSYRPSEQYF
TGTGCCAGCAGTTACCGTCCGTCCGAGCAGTACTTC
>TRBJ1-4|TRBD1|NA|TRBV3-1/TRBV3-2
CASSPRQGGEKLFF
TGTGCCAGCAGCCCCAGACAGGGGGGTGAAAAACTGTTTTTT
>TRBJ2-7|TRBD2|NA|TRBV5-1
CASSFSGGPIYEQYF
TGCGCCAGCAGCTTCTCGGGGGGGCCCATCTACGAGCAGTACTTC
>TRBJ1-6|NA|once|TRBV25-1
CASQVKGNSPLHF
TGTGCCAGCCAAGTAAAGGGGAATTCACCCCTCCACTTT
>TRBJ2-5|NA|few|TRBV6-5
CASSPGDVREETQYF
TGTGCCAGCAGCCCGGGGGATGTCAGGGAAGAGACCCAGTACTTC
>TRBJ1-2|NA|NA|TRBV14
CASSAQRGNGYTF
TGTGCCAGCAGCGCACAACGCGGGAATGGCTACACCTTC
>TRBJ1-1|NA|NA|TRBV5-5
CASSADSQEAFF
TGTGCCAGCAGCGCGGACAGTCAAGAAGCTTTCTTT
>TRBJ2-6|NA|NA|TRBV15
CATSTRTTGANVLTF
TGTGCCACCAGCACGCGGACTACTGGGGCCAACGTCCTGACTTTC
>TRBJ2-2|TRBD1|NA|TRBV18
CASQVPGQGTKNTGELFF
TGTGCCAGCCAGGTCCCGGGACAGGGAACAAAGAACACCGGGGAGCTGTTTTTT
>TRBJ2-5|NA|NA|TRBV5-4
CASSLFTSSETQYF
TGTGCCAGCAGCTTGTTTACTAGTTCAGAGACCCAGTACTTC
>TRBJ1-2|NA|NA|TRBV12-3/TRBV12-4
CASSFEGGYGYTF
TGTGCCAGCAGTTTCGAGGGAGGCTATGGCTACACCTTC
>TRBJ2-5|TRBD2|NA|TRBV7-2
CASSLAHLRGQETQYF
TGTGCCAGCAGCTTAGCGCATTTGCGGGGGCAAGAGACCCAGTACTTC
>TRBJ2-3|TRBD2|NA|TRBV5-1
CASSPHVLAGADTQYF
TGCGCCAGCAGCCCCCATGTACTAGCGGGAGCAGATACGCAGTATTTT
>TRBJ1-2|NA|once|TRBV7-2
CASSLVHVGGQQYYGYTF
TGTGCCAGCAGCTTAGTTCATGTGGGGGGGCAACAGTACTATGGCTACACCTTC
>TRBJ2-1|TRBD2|NA|TRBV6-5
CASTVAGENEQFF
TGTGCCAGCACCGTAGCGGGGGAGAATGAGCAGTTCTTC
>TRBJ1-1|NA|few|TRBV9
CASSVLVPGNTEAFF
TGTGCCAGCAGCGTATTAGTTCCAGGGAACACTGAAGCTTTCTTT
>TRBJ2-4|TRBD1|NA|TRBV18
CASSPRQGGVKNIQYF
TGTGCCAGCTCACCACGACAGGGGGGTGTCAAAAACATTCAGTACTTC
>TRBJ2-2|NA|NA|TRBV27
CASSTSLFGELFF
TGTGCCAGCAGTACCTCTCTATTCGGGGAGCTGTTTTTT
>TRBJ2-5|TRBD2|NA|TRBV11-3
CASRWRGGETQYF
TGTGCCAGCCGATGGCGGGGAGGGGAGACCCAGTACTTC
>TRBJ1-2|NA|NA|TRBV5-1
CASSREGQREGYTF
TGCGCCAGCAGCAGGGAAGGACAGAGAGAGGGCTACACCTTC
>TRBJ1-1|NA|NA|TRBV11-3
CASSFSSGAPLRAFF
TGTGCCAGCAGCTTTTCTTCGGGAGCACCCCTGCGGGCTTTCTTT
>TRBJ1-1|TRBD1|NA|TRBV6-5
CASGDRGRGNTEAFF
TGTGCCAGCGGGGACAGGGGGCGAGGGAACACTGAAGCTTTCTTT
>TRBJ2-1|TRBD1|NA|TRBV10-3
CAISGDSSYNEQFF
TGTGCCATCAGTGGGGACAGCTCCTACAATGAGCAGTTCTTC
>TRBJ1-6|NA|few|TRBV6-2/TRBV6-3
CASSYSTQGSSYNSPLHF
TGTGCCAGCAGTTACTCGACCCAGGGGAGCTCCTATAATTCACCCCTCCACTTT
>TRBJ2-1|TRBD2|NA|TRBV11-3
CASSLVGLAGGGLEQFF
TGTGCCAGCAGCTTAGTGGGACTAGCGGGAGGGGGCTTGGAGCAGTTCTTC
>TRBJ1-1|TRBD1|few|TRBV30
CAWRLDRGFTEAFF
TGTGCCTGGCGCTTGGACAGGGGGTTCACTGAAGCTTTCTTT
>TRBJ2-7|NA|NA|TRBV7-9
CASSLANPGGSNEQYF
TGTGCCAGCAGCTTAGCGAACCCGGGGGGCTCGAACGAGCAGTACTTC
>TRBJ1-2|NA|once|TRBV2
CASSAAAGYTF
TGTGCCAGCAGTGCAGCGGCTGGCTACACCTTC
>TRBJ2-2|NA|NA|TRBV6-2/TRBV6-3
CASSYRGLAVFGELFF
TGTGCCAGCAGTTACCGGGGATTAGCGGTTTTCGGGGAGCTGTTTTTT
>TRBJ1-4|NA|NA|TRBV10-2
CASSQYRVNGEKLFF
TGCGCCAGCAGCCAGTACAGGGTGAACGGGGAAAAACTGTTTTTT
>TRBJ2-7|NA|NA|TRBV7-2
CASSGTGTGAYEQYF
TGTGCCAGCAGCGGGACCGGGACGGGAGCCTACGAGCAGTACTTC
>TRBJ2-7|TRBD1|few|TRBV6-5
CASRPRQGAIREQYF
TGTGCCAGCAGACCCCGACAGGGGGCAATTCGAGAGCAGTACTTC
>TRBJ2-3|NA|NA|TRBV14
CASSQARGSGATQYF
TGTGCCAGCAGCCAAGCCCGGGGCTCGGGAGCTACGCAGTATTTT
>TRBJ1-1|NA|once|TRBV9
CASSVDDLGGTEAFF
TGTGCCAGCAGCGTAGATGATTTGGGGGGCACTGAAGCTTTCTTT
>TRBJ1-6|TRBD1|NA|TRBV6-1
CASSDRGPRPYNSPLHF
TGTGCCAGCAGTGACAGGGGGCCTAGACCATATAATTCACCCCTCCACTTT
>TRBJ2-1|TRBD2|NA|TRBV27
CASRGTSGGLSYNEQFF
TGTGCCAGCAGAGGGACTAGCGGGGGGCTTTCCTACAATGAGCAGTTCTTC
>TRBJ2-6|NA|NA|TRBV5-6
CARSLGAGGLSGANVLTF
TGTGCCCGCAGCTTGGGGGCAGGGGGGCTCTCTGGGGCCAACGTCCTGACTTTC
>TRBJ1-5|NA|NA|TRBV7-2
CASSFVAGGDQPQHF
TGTGCCAGCAGCTTTGTCGCCGGGGGGGATCAGCCCCAGCATTTT
>TRBJ1-5|NA|NA|TRBV7-9
CASSLKSGQPQHF
TGTGCCAGCAGCTTAAAGTCCGGTCAGCCCCAGCATTTT
>TRBJ2-3|NA|few|TRBV15
CATSRGGGFGTDTQYF
TGTGCCACCAGCAGAGGAGGTGGGTTCGGCACAGATACGCAGTATTTT
>TRBJ2-7|NA|NA|TRBV7-3
CASSSGDHEQYF
TGTGCCAGCAGCTCGGGTGACCACGAGCAGTACTTC